The 20 T cell receptor beta chains presented below share a single source sample, sequenced in a study of CD8 T cells in ankylosing spondylitis. Each CDR3 protein gets one entry after TCRdb re-called the 5' RACE reads with MiXCR. This table has about 420,000 distinct CDR3 sequences, under 25% appearing once. Study results and caveats: What appeared characteristic of ankylosing spondylitis blood was a TCR beta motif of eight highly homologous variants.

Their antigens are not known. The sequencing input was blood, either unsorted or a sorted T cell fraction (not recorded which). The receptors come from a male donor with ankylosing spondylitis.

This clonotype has a handful of counts. The J gene is TRBJ2-3, the V gene TRBV7-3, with D possibly being TRBD2 (5 bases). CDR1 SGHTA and CDR2 FQGTGA come from the germline V gene. Trimming left V 2 bases short and J 3 bases short, with 12 bases between. This CDR3 contains 15 residues. CDR3 protein: CASSLYGVRTDTQYF. CDR3 sequence (DNA): TGTGCCAGCAGCTTATACGGGGTTCGGACAGATACGCAGTATTTT.

There are a few counts of this clonotype. The chain employs TRBV27 and TRBJ1-2; 8 bases agree with TRBD1. Germline CDR1 MNHEY, CDR2 SMNVEV (reference sequence). The CDR3 loop spans 15 amino acids. V lost 2 bases and J lost 4; bases outside the gene matches: 6. The CDR3 loop reads CASSLHSDRVYGYTF. CDR3 DNA sequence: TGTGCCAGCAGTTTACACTCGGACAGGGTCTATGGCTACACCTTC.

Ten or more counts support this clonotype. The rearrangement joins TRBV7-2 to TRBJ2-1, with D tentatively TRBD1 (5 bases). This CDR3 is 15 amino acids long. Trimming removed 1 base at V and 1 base at J, with 8 bases between. Per germline, CDR1 SGHTA and CDR2 FQGNSA. The CDR3 here is CASSLGSGSYNEQFF. In nucleotides, the CDR3 is TGTGCCAGCAGCTTAGGTTCAGGGTCCTACAATGAGCAGTTCTTC. The full variable domain, rest sourced from reference TRBV7-2 and TRBJ2-1, is GAGVSQSPSNKVTEKGKDVELRCDPISGHTALYWYRQSLGQGLEFLIYFQGNSAPDKSGLPSDRFSAERTGGSVSTLTIQRTQQEDSAVYLCASSLGSGSYNEQFFGPGTRLTVL.

The genes are TRBV20-1 and TRBJ2-3; tentatively, D is TRBD2 (6 bases). V was pared by 2 bases and J by 1 base, with 10 bases between. This CDR3 has 14 residues. In germline, CDR1 is DFQATT, CDR2 SNEGSKA (reference sequence). The CDR3 reads CSARLIAGTDTQYF. The CDR3 DNA reads as TGCAGTGCTAGACTTATAGCGGGCACAGATACGCAGTATTTT.

The J gene is TRBJ1-6, the V gene TRBV20-1; tentative D call: TRBD1 (6 bases). This CDR3 is 12 amino acids long. Germline assignment: CDR1 DFQATT and CDR2 SNEGSKA (reference sequence). V lost 3 bases and J 7 bases, leaving 7 bases between the germline ends. The CDR3 spells CSARDSNSPLHF. The CDR3 nucleotides read TGCAGTGCTAGGGACAGCAATTCACCCCTCCACTTT.

The chain is built from TRBV20-1 and TRBJ1-6, with D perhaps matching TRBD1 (5 bases). The CDR3 is 16 amino acids. With 0 bases removed from V and 8 bases from J, the gap between germline ends came to 17 bases. Germline loops: CDR1 DFQATT, CDR2 SNEGSKA (reference sequence). In DNA, the CDR3 is TGCAGTGCTAGAGACCCCGGGCGGGGGGGGGATTCACCCCTCCACTTT. Encoded protein: CSARDPGRGGDSPLHF.

This clonotype came up a few times. The chain carries TRBV18 and TRBJ2-7; D might be TRBD2 (6 bases). The CDR3 spans 15 residues. CDR1 KGHSH and CDR2 LQKENI come from the germline V gene. Trimming took off 5 bases at V and 4 bases at J, with 18 bases between the two ends. This CDR3 is CASSESGRELYEQYF. CDR3 nucleotides: TGTGCCAGCTCAGAGTCCGGGAGAGAGCTTTACGAGCAGTACTTC.

In this sample, this clonotype turned up a few times. This chain links TRBV28 with TRBJ2-2, with D maybe TRBD1 (5 bases). The V end was cut by 3 bases, the J end by 2 bases, with 10 bases between. CDR3 length equals 15 residues. Germline loops: CDR1 MDHEN, CDR2 SYDVKM. In nucleotides, the CDR3 is TGTGCCAGCAGTTTCTGGACACCCAACACCGGGGAGCTGTTTTTT. Translated, it gives CASSFWTPNTGELFF. The full variable domain, with the rest looked up from reference TRBV28 and TRBJ2-2, is DVKVTQSSRYLVKRTGEKVFLECVQDMDHENMFWYRQDPGLGLRLIYFSYDVKMKEKGDIPEGYSVSREKKERFSLILESASTNQTSMYLCASSFWTPNTGELFFGEGSRLTVL.

V and J are TRBV18 and TRBJ1-1; the match to TRBD1 covers 8 bases. The germline gives CDR1 KGHSH, CDR2 LQKENI. The V gene end was trimmed by 1 base and the J gene end by 3 bases; junction bases not matched to a gene: 4. This CDR3 is built from 15 residues. The CDR3 protein is CASSPLMTGDTEAFF. The CDR3 DNA reads as TGTGCCAGCTCACCACTGATGACAGGGGACACTGAAGCTTTCTTT.

The rearrangement joins TRBV7-2 to TRBJ2-1; no clear D. Deletions cut 2 bases from V and 4 bases from J, with 12 bases between. The CDR3 has 15 residues. The germline V gene has CDR1 SGHTA and CDR2 FQGNSA. The CDR3, as DNA: TGTGCCAGCAGCTTATACCCCCTTGTGTACAATGAGCAGTTCTTC. It specifies CASSLYPLVYNEQFF.

The V gene is TRBV5-1, the J gene TRBJ2-3, with D perhaps TRBD2 (7 bases). The V gene's germline CDR1 is SGHRS and CDR2 YFSETQ. The CDR3 loop spans 16 amino acids. V dropped 2 bases and J dropped 2 bases, with 15 bases sitting between them. The CDR3 DNA is TGCGCCAGCAGCTTTGGGGGGGCCACCGCCACAGATACGCAGTATTTT. Translated, it gives CASSFGGATATDTQYF.

This clonotype was picked up many times. The chain recombines TRBV3-1 with TRBJ1-1; 9 nucleotides align to TRBD1. CDR1 is LGHDT, CDR2 YNNKEL, per germline (reference sequence). The CDR3 sequence is 14 residues long. With 4 bases clipped from V and 7 bases from J, the junction kept 7 bases outside the gene matches. The CDR3 coding sequence is TGTGCCAGCAGCCCTAGGGACAGGGCCGATGAAGCTTTCTTT. Its protein product is CASSPRDRADEAFF.

The V and J genes are TRBV9 and TRBJ2-1, with unresolved D. Trimming left V 0 bases short and J 8 bases short, with 15 bases between. The CDR3 extends over 15 amino acids. Germline V lookup: CDR1 SGDLS, CDR2 YYNGEE. CDR3 loop: CASSVEELGLYEQFF. Here the CDR3 DNA reads TGTGCCAGCAGCGTAGAAGAATTAGGCCTGTATGAGCAGTTCTTC.

The rearrangement joins TRBV3-1 to TRBJ1-4; possible D gene TRBD1, 6 bases. V was cut by 4 bases and J by 10 bases, with 25 bases left in between. CDR1 is LGHDT, CDR2 YNNKEL, per germline (reference sequence). CDR3 size: 17 residues. The CDR3: CASSPPSGGTIVGKLFF. The CDR3 bases are TGTGCCAGCAGCCCCCCCTCAGGCGGGACAATAGTCGGAAAACTGTTTTTT. The complete variable domain, with remaining parts taken from reference TRBV3-1 and TRBJ1-4, reads DTAVSQTPKYLVTQMGNDKSIKCEQNLGHDTMYWYKQDSKKFLKIMFSYNNKELIINETVPNRFSPKSPDKAHLNLHINSLELGDSAVYFCASSPPSGGTIVGKLFFGSGTQLSVL.

The chain links TRBV4-1 to TRBJ2-3; D might be TRBD2 (5 bases). The CDR3 runs 16 residues. Germline V gives CDR1 MGHRA, CDR2 YSYEKL. The V end lost 2 bases, the J end lost 2 bases, and 14 bases lay between the germline ends. The CDR3 spells CASSQFGVIATDTQYF. CDR3 DNA sequence: TGCGCCAGCAGCCAATTCGGGGTGATAGCCACAGATACGCAGTATTTT.

The chain couples TRBV29-1 to TRBJ1-1; D is uncertain. V lost 6 bases, J lost 1 base, and 9 bases lay in between. This CDR3 comprises 12 residues. Germline CDR1 is SQVTM and CDR2 is ANQGSEA. In nucleotides, the CDR3 is TGCAGCGTCCTTAGGTGGAACACTGAAGCTTTCTTT. Protein: CSVLRWNTEAFF.

The chain couples TRBV9 to TRBJ2-2; perhaps TRBD2 as D (6 bases). Germline V CDR1 and CDR2: SGDLS, YYNGEE. This CDR3 is 15 amino acids long. V shed 2 bases and J shed 4 bases, with 12 bases lying between them. The CDR3 sequence is CASSVGAGPTGELFF. The CDR3 region has the DNA TGTGCCAGCAGCGTGGGTGCGGGACCCACCGGGGAGCTGTTTTTT.

This chain connects TRBV7-2 to TRBJ2-1; tentative D call: TRBD2 (6 bases). The V and J ends lost 4 bases and 8 bases respectively, with 15 bases between them. This CDR3 is built from 14 residues. Germline-derived CDR1 and CDR2 are SGHTA and FQGNSA. CDR3 protein: CASSSGTGEDEQFF. DNA of the CDR3: TGTGCCAGCAGCTCTGGGACGGGAGAGGATGAGCAGTTCTTC. The full variable domain, its missing parts supplied by reference TRBV7-2 and TRBJ2-1, is GAGVSQSPSNKVTEKGKDVELRCDPISGHTALYWYRQSLGQGLEFLIYFQGNSAPDKSGLPSDRFSAERTGGSVSTLTIQRTQQEDSAVYLCASSSGTGEDEQFFGPGTRLTVL.

The chain recombines TRBV19 with TRBJ2-7; tentatively, D is TRBD1 (7 bases). This CDR3 spans 14 amino acids. From germline, CDR1 is LNHDA and CDR2 SQIVND (reference sequence). With 7 bases removed from V and 3 bases from J, the gap between germline ends came to 16 bases. CDR3 protein: CASTRTGGDYEQYF. The DNA for the CDR3 is TGTGCCAGTACCCGGACAGGCGGGGACTACGAGCAGTACTTC.

This clonotype has more than one count but fewer than ten. The rearrangement uses TRBV7-9 and TRBJ1-1; tentatively, D is TRBD1 (5 bases). The V gene's germline CDR1 is SEHNR and CDR2 FQNEAQ (reference sequence). The CDR3 has 17 amino acids. The V end lost 0 bases, the J end lost 1 base, and 15 bases lay between the germline ends. The CDR3 bases are TGTGCCAGCAGCTTAGCCCCCGGGTGGGGGGAGAACACTGAAGCTTTCTTT. It codes for CASSLAPGWGENTEAFF.